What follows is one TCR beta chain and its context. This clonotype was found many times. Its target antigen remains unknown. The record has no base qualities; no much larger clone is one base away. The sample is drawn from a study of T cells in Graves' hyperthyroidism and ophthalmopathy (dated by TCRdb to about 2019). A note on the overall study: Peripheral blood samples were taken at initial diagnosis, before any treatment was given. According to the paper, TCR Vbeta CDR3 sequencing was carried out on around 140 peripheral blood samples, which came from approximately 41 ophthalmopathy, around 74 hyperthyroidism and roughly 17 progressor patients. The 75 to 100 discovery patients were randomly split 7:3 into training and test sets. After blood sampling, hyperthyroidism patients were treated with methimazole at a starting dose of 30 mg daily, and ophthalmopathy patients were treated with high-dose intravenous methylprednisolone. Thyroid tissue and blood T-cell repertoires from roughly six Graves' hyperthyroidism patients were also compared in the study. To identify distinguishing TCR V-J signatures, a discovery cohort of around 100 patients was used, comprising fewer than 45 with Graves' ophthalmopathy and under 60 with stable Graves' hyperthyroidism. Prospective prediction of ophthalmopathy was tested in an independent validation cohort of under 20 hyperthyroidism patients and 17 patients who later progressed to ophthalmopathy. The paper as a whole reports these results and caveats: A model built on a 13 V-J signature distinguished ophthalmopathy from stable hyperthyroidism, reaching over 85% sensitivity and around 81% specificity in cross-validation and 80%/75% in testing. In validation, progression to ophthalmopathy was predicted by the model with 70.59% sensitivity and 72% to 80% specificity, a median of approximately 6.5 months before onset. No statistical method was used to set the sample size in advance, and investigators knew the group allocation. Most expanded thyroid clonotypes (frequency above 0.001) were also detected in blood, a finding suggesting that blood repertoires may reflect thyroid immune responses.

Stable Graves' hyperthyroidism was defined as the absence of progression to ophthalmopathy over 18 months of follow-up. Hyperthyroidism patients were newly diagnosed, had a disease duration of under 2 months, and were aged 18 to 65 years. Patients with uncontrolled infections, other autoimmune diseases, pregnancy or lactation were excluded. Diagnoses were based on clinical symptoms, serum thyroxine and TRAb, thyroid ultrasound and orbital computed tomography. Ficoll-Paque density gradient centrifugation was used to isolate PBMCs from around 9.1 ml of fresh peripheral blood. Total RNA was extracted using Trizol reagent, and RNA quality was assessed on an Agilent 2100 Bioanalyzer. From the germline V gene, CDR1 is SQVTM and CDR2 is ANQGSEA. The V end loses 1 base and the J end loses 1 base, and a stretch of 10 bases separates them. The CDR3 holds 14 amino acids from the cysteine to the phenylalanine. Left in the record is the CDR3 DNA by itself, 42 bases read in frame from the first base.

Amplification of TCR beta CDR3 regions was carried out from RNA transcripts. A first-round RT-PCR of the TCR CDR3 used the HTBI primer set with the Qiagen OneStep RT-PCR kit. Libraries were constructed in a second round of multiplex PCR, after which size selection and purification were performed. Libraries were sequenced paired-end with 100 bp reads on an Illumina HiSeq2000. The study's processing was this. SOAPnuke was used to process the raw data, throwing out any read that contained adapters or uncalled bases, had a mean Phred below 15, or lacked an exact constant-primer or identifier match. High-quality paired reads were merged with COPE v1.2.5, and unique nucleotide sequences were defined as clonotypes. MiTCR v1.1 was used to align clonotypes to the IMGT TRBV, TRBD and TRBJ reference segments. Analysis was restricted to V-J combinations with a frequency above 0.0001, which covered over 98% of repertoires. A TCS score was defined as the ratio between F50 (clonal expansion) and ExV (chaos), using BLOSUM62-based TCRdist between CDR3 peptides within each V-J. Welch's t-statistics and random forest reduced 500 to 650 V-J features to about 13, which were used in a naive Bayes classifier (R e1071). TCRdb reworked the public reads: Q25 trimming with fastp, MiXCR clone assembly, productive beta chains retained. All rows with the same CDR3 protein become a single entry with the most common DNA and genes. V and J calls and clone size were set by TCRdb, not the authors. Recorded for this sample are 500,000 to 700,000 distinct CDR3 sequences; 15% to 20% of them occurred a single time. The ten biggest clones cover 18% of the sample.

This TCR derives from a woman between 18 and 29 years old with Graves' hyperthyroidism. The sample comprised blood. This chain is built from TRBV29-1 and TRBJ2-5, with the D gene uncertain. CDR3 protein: CSVEVARSQETQYF. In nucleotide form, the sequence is TGCAGCGTTGAAGTTGCGAGGAGCCAAGAGACCCAGTACTTC.